This T cell receptor beta chain comes out of a study of blood T cells in healthy people across ages. Whole-study findings and limits: While age rose, TCR beta diversity per million T cells dropped in a roughly linear way.

This clonotype was found a few times. The antigen is not known. Caucasian, healthy and from Russia, the donors were aged between 6 and 90. Each sample yielded at least 6 micrograms of PBMC total RNA. Looked up from germline, CDR1 is KGHSH and CDR2 is LQKENI. V dropped 2 bases and J dropped 1 base, with 14 bases sitting between them. This CDR3 spans 16 amino acids. A sample-barcoded 5' primer and a J-beta primer mix were used in a second PCR of about 7 to 12 cycles. In TCRdb, the 5' RACE reads were re-called with MiXCR into one record per CDR3 protein. The sample lists about a million distinct CDR3 sequences, roughly two fifths seen once, with roughly 14% in the top ten.

This sequence was found in a young man in good health. The V gene is TRBV18, the J gene TRBJ1-2; D remains ambiguous. Sample: blood. CDR3 in amino acids: CASSPSGNPFNYGYTF. CDR3 nucleotide sequence: TGTGCCAGCTCACCATCGGGAAATCCTTTTAACTATGGCTACACCTTC. The full variable domain, with the rest looked up from reference TRBV18 and TRBJ1-2, is NAGVMQNPRHLVRRRGQEARLRCSPMKGHSHVYWYRQLPEEGLKFMVYLQKENIIDESGMPKERFSAEFPKEGPSILRIQQVVRGDSAAYFCASSPSGNPFNYGYTFGSGTRLTVV.